This T cell receptor beta chain was found in a study of T cells in Graves' hyperthyroidism and ophthalmopathy. This clonotype was seen many times. Its antigen remains unidentified. Using RNA transcripts as the source, TCR beta CDR3 regions were amplified. An initial round of RT-PCR targeting the TCR CDR3 relied on the HTBI primer set. TCRdb called the multiplex PCR reads again in MiXCR, with one record for every CDR3 protein. The repertoire holds 550,000 to 600,000 distinct CDR3 sequences, 35% to 55% seen once, with 15% to 20% in the top ten. Study conclusions and caveats: Blood shared most expanded thyroid clonotypes above 0.001. Separation of ophthalmopathy from stable hyperthyroidism was achieved by a 13 V-J model.

CDR1 and CDR2 (germline): SGHRS, YFSETQ. V was clipped by 0 bases and J by 5 bases, with 20 bases between them. The CDR3 spans 17 residues. Pregnant or lactating patients were excluded, as were those with uncontrolled infection or other autoimmune disease. Each diagnosis drew on symptoms, thyroxine, TRAb, thyroid ultrasound and orbital computed tomography findings. Sequences were obtained from peripheral blood or thyroid tissue (not recorded which). The clonotype originates from an adult woman with Graves' disease, either hyperthyroidism or ophthalmopathy (not recorded which). The chain has TRBV5-1 and TRBJ2-5, with a tentative D call TRBD1 (6 bases). DNA of the CDR3: TGCGCCAGCAGCTTGGTGGGACGGCTTCTTAGGGGGGAGACCCAGTACTTC. It is translated as CASSLVGRLLRGETQYF.